Listed below are T cell receptor beta chains from one sample, sequenced in a study of cytomegalovirus exposure and HLA in healthy donors. Clones were read by immunoSEQ multiplex PCR, and TCRdb kept only the in-frame ones, dropping some. The table shows about 170,000 clones, with approximately 67% occurring only once. The sample consisted of PBMCs. The receptors come from a man aged 40-55 years in good health and CMV-seronegative. CDR3s include the opening cysteine and the closing phenylalanine or tryptophan. The D gene is left open where the match is weak.

TRBV7-8	TRBD2	CASSPRLAGTDTQYF
TRBV29-1	-	CSVVNTGTPNTEAFF
TRBV7-9	-	CASSLVGARGYTF
TRBV4-2	TRBD2	CASSQGGLAGVAEQYF
TRBV5-4	TRBD2	CASSPGTSGSNEQFF
TRBV9	-	CASSRGTSTDTQYF
TRBV15	TRBD1	CATSSDAGTANSYEQYF
TRBV2	-	CASRVGGESNQPQHF
TRBV2	TRBD1	CARTGELGNSPLHF
TRBV6-6	-	CASSYGQTYEQYF
TRBV5-6	TRBD2	CASSLKLAGNTDTQYF
TRBV7-9	-	CASSLNGGETQYF
TRBV10-3	TRBD1	CAISKDRVDEKLFF
TRBV19	-	CASSILDSNTEAFF
TRBV7-3	-	CASSLVGGSNQPQHF
TRBV5-1	TRBD1	CASSLVGGAVNEQFF